Listed here are 3 T cell receptor beta chains from one sample, sequenced in a study of blood T cell repertoires in COVID-19. The protocol was immunoSEQ multiplex PCR, while the TCRdb copy is restricted to in-frame clones and leaves out a portion. The data show roughly 140,000 clones, with 85% to 90% seen just once and roughly 15% held by the top ten. Sample: peripheral blood. These receptor sequences come from a woman in her 40s with acute or convalescent COVID-19.

The chain links TRBV30 to TRBJ1-4; the match to TRBD1 covers 9 bases. CDR1 GTSNPN and CDR2 SVGIG come from the germline V gene (reference sequence). Trimming removed 2 bases from V and 13 bases from J; junction bases left unmatched: 5. This CDR3 is 12 amino acids long. In DNA, the CDR3 is TGTGCCTGGAGTTCTGGGACAGGGACACTGTTTTTT. Translation: CAWSSGTGTLFF.

The chain joins TRBV5-6 to TRBJ2-3, with TRBD2 matching over 14 bases. Germline-derived CDR1 and CDR2 are SGHDT and YYEEEE. This CDR3 region has 15 residues. V gave up 4 bases and J gave up 4 bases; unmatched junction bases: 2. The CDR3 DNA sequence: TGTGCCAGCAGCATGGGACTAGCGGGAGCAGATACGCAGTATTTT. Its protein product is CASSMGLAGADTQYF.

J is TRBJ1-2 and V is TRBV27; TRBD1 agrees at 9 bases. CDR1 is MNHEY, CDR2 SMNVEV, per germline (reference sequence). With V trimmed by 4 bases and J by 1 base, 10 bases remained unmatched. The CDR3 contains 17 residues. The CDR3 coding sequence is TGTGCCAGCAGTTCGTACCCTCCGGGACAGGGTAACTATGGCTACACCTTC. It encodes CASSSYPPGQGNYGYTF.